This T cell receptor (beta chain) was sequenced in a study of blood T cell repertoires in COVID-19. The wider study: The study drew acute and convalescent COVID-19 samples from the United States, Italy and Spain.

TCRdb's table, derived via immunoSEQ multiplex PCR, lists solely in-frame clones and lacks some. The sample lists 250,000 to 300,000 clones; around 86% were seen once. Per germline, CDR1 SEHNR and CDR2 FQNEAQ (reference sequence). Trimming removed 7 bases from V and 3 bases from J, with 12 bases in between. This CDR3 comprises 13 residues. The genes are TRBV7-9 and TRBJ1-1; tentatively, D is TRBD1 (6 bases). Sample: peripheral blood. The TCR sequence derives from a woman in her sixties with COVID-19, enrolled during active disease. CDR3 protein: CASKIGGDTEAFF. CDR3 DNA sequence: TGTGCCAGCAAAATAGGGGGGGACACTGAAGCTTTCTTT.